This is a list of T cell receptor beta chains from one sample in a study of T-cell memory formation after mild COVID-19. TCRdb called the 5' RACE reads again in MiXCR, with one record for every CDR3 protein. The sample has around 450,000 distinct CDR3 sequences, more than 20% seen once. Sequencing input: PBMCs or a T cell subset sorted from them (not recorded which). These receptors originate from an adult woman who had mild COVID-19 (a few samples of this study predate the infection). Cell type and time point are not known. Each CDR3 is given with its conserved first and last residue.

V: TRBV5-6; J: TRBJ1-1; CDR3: CASSLDRALNTEAFF
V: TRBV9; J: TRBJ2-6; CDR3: CASSVLDRAISGANVLTF
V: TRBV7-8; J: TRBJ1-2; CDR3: CASSLERDRVLTF
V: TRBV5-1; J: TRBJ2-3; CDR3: CASSSGLAVSTDTQYF
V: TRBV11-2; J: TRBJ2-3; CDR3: CASSTRLAVGTDTQYF
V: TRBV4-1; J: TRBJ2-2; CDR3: CASSQGAGNTGELFF
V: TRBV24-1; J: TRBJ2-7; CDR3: CATSDGTSNEQYF
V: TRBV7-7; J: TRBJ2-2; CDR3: CASSLERGTGELFF
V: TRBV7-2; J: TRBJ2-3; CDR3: CASSRGPTDTQYF
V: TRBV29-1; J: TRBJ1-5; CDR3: CSVGQAQGQPQHF
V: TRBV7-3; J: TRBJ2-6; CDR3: CASSLTGVAGANVLTF
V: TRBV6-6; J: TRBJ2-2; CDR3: CASTGTAFGELFF
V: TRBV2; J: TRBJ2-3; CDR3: CASREKAGAVTDTQYF
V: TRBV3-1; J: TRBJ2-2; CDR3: CASTQGPGQSTGELFF
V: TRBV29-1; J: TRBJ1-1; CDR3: CSVEKGTEAFF
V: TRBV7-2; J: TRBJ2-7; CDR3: CASSASGLADYEQYF
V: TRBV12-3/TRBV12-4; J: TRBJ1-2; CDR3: CASSLGHRDNPYGYTF
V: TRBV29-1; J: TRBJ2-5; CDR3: CSVNGETQYF